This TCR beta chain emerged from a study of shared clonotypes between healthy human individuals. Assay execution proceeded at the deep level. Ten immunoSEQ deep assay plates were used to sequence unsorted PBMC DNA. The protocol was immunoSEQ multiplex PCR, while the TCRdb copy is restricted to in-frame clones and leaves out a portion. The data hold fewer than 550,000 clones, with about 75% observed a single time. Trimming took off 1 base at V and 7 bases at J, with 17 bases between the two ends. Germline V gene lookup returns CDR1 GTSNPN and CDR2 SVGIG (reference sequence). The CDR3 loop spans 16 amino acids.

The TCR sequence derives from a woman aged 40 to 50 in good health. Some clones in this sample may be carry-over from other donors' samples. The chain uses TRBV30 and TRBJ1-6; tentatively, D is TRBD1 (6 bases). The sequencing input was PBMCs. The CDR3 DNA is TGTGCCTGGAGTGCCCTAGGGGGGGGCGCGAATTCACCCCTCCACTTT. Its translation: CAWSALGGGANSPLHF.